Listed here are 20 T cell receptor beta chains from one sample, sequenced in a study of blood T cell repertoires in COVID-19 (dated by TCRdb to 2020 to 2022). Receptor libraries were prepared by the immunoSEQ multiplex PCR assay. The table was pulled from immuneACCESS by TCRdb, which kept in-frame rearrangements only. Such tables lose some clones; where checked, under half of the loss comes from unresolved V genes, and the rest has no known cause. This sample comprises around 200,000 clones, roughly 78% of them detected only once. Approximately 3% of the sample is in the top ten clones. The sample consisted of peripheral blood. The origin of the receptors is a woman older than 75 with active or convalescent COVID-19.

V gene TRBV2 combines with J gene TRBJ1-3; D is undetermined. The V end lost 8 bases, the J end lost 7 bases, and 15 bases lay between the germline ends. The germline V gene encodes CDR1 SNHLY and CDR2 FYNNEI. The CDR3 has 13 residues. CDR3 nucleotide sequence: TGTGCCAGCGATACCGACCGGCGGAACACCATATATTTT. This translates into CASDTDRRNTIYF.

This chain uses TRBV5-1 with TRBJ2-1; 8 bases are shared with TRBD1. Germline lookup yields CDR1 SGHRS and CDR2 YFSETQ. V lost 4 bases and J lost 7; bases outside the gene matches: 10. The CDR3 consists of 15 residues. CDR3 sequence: CASSPREQGGNEQFF. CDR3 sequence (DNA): TGCGCCAGCAGCCCCCGGGAACAGGGGGGAAATGAGCAGTTCTTC.

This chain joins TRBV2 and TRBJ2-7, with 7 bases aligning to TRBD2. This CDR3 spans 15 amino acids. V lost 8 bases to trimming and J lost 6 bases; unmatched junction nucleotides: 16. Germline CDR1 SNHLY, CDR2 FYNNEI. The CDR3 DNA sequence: TGTGCCAGCGGCCTTGCGGGACTACGGGCCTCCGAGCAGTACTTC. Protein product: CASGLAGLRASEQYF.

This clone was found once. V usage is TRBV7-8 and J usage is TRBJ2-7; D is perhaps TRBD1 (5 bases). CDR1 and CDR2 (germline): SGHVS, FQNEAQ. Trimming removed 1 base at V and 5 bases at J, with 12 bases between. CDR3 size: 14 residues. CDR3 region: CASSLDPAQDEQYF. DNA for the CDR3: TGTGCCAGCAGCTTAGATCCTGCACAGGACGAGCAGTACTTC. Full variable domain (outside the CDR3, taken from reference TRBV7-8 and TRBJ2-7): GAGVSQSPRYKVAKRGQDVALRCDPISGHVSLFWYQQALGQGPEFLTYFQNEAQLDKSGLPSDRFFAERPEGSVSTLKIQRTQQEDSAVYLCASSLDPAQDEQYFGPGTRLTVT.

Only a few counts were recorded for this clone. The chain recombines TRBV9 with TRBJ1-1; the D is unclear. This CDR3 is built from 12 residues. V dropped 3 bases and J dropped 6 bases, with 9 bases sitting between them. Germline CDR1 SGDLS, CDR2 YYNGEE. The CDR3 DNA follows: TGTGCCAGCAGCGGGCCCGCCGCTGAAGCTTTCTTT. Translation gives CASSGPAAEAFF.

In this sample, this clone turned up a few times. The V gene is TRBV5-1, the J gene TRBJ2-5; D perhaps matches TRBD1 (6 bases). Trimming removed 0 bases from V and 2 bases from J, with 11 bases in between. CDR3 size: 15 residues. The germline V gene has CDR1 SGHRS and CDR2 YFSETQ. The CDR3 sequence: CASSLVSRGQETQYF. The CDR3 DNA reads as TGCGCCAGCAGCTTGGTTTCTAGGGGGCAAGAGACCCAGTACTTC.

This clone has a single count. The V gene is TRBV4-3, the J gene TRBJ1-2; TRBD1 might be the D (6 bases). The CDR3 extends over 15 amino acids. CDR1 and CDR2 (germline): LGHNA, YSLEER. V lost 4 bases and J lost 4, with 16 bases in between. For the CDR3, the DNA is TGCGCCAGCAGCCCGGATATCGGACAGAGCTATGGCTACACCTTC. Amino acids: CASSPDIGQSYGYTF.

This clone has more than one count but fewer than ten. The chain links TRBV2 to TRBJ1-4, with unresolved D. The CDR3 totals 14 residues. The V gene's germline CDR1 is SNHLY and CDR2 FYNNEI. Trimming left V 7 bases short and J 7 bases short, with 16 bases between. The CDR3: CASTTGIRSEKLFF. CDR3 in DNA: TGTGCCAGCACCACCGGGATAAGGAGTGAAAAACTGTTTTTT.

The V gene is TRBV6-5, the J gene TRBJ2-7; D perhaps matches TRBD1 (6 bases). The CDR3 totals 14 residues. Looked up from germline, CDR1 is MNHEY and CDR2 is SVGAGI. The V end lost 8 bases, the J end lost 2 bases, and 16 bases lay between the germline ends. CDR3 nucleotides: TGTGCCAGCGTTCCGACGGACAGACCCTACGAGCAGTACTTC. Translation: CASVPTDRPYEQYF.

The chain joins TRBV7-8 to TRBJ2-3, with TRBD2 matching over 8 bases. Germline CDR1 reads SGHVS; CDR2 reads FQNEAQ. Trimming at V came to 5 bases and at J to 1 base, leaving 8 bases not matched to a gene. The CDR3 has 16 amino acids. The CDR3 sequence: CASSPGGGLRTDTQYF. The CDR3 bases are TGTGCCAGCAGCCCGGGAGGGGGGCTTCGCACAGATACGCAGTATTTT. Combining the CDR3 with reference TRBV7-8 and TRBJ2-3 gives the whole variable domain GAGVSQSPRYKVAKRGQDVALRCDPISGHVSLFWYQQALGQGPEFLTYFQNEAQLDKSGLPSDRFFAERPEGSVSTLKIQRTQQEDSAVYLCASSPGGGLRTDTQYFGPGTRLTVL.

CDR3 sequence reads: CASSLYNSNQPQHF. CDR3 bases: TGTGCCAGCAGCTTATATAATAGCAATCAGCCCCAGCATTTT. The chain couples TRBV7-8 to TRBJ1-5, with D uncertain. The CDR3 has 14 residues. V was cut by 2 bases and J by 0 bases, with 5 bases left in between. The V gene's germline CDR1 is SGHVS and CDR2 FQNEAQ.

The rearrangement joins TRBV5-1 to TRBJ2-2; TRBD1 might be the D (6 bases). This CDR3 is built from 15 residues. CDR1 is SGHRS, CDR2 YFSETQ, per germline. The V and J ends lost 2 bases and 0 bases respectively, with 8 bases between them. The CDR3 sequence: CASSLQGPNTGELFF. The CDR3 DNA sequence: TGCGCCAGCAGCTTACAGGGCCCGAACACCGGGGAGCTGTTTTTT.

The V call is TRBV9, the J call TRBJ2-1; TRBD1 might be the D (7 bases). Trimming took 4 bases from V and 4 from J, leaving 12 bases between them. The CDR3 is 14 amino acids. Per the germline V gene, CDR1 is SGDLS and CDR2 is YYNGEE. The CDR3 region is CASSNSGGYNEQFF. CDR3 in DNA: TGTGCCAGCAGCAACTCAGGGGGGTACAATGAGCAGTTCTTC. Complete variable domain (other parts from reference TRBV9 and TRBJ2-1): DSGVTQTPKHLITATGQRVTLRCSPRSGDLSVYWYQQSLDQGLQFLIQYYNGEERAKGNILERFSAQQFPDLHSELNLSSLELGDSALYFCASSNSGGYNEQFFGPGTRLTVL.

The CDR3 here is CASSFPLGQTTGELFF. CDR3 bases: TGTGCCAGCAGCTTCCCACTGGGACAGACCACCGGGGAGCTGTTTTTT. The chain carries TRBV5-4 and TRBJ2-2, with 7 bases that match TRBD1. J was trimmed by 4 bases and V by 2 bases; bases with no gene match: 8. Germline V gives CDR1 SGHNT, CDR2 YYREEE (reference sequence). The CDR3 extends over 16 amino acids.

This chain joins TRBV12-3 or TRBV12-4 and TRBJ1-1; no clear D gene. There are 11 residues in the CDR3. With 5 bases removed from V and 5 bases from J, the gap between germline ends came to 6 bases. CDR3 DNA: TGTGCCAGCAGTGCTAATACTGAAGCTTTCTTT. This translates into CASSANTEAFF.

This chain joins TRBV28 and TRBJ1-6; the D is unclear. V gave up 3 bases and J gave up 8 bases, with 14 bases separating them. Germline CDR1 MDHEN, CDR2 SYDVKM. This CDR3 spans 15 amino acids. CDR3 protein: CASSFGRIFDSPLHF. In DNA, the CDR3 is TGTGCCAGCAGTTTCGGGAGGATCTTTGATTCACCCCTCCACTTT.

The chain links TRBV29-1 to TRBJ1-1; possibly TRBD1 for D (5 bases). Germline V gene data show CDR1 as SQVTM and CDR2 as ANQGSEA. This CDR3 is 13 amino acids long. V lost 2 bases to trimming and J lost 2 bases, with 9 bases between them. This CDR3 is CSVERGANTEAFF. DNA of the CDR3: TGCAGCGTTGAAAGGGGCGCAAACACTGAAGCTTTCTTT.

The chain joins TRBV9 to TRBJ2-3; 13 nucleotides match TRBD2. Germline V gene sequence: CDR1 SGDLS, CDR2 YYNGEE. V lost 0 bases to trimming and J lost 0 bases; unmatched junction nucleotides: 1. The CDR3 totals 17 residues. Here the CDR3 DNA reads TGTGCCAGCAGCGTAGGGACTAGCGGGGGTAGCACAGATACGCAGTATTTT. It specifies CASSVGTSGGSTDTQYF.

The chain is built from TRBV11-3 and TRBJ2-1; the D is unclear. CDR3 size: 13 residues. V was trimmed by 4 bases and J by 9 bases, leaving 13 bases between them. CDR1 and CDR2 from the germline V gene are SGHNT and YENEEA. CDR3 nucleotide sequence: TGTGCCAGCAGCTCCACCCCCATCGGTGAGCAGTTCTTC. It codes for CASSSTPIGEQFF.

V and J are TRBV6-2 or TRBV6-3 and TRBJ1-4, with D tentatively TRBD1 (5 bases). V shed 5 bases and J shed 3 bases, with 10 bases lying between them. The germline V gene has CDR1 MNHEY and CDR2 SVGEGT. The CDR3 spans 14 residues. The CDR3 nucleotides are TGTGCCAGCAGTCAGACAGAGGCTAATGAAAAACTGTTTTTT. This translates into CASSQTEANEKLFF.